These T cell receptor beta chains were read from a single sample in a study of blood T cell repertoires in COVID-19. Generated by immunoSEQ multiplex PCR, the TCRdb table keeps only in-frame clones and is missing some. The sample consists of 150,000 to 200,000 clones, about 85% of them appearing once. The sequenced material came from peripheral blood. These receptors were obtained from a woman older than 75 with acute or convalescent COVID-19. Each CDR3 is given with its conserved first and last residue. Each record gives: CDR3 DNA, CDR3 protein, V gene, clone size, J gene, D gene. D genes are given only for firm matches. Clone size is shown for a subset of rows, as once, few, many or a class of expanded clone.

TGTGCCTGGAGTCGTGACGAGCAGTACTTC | CAWSRDEQYF | TRBV30 | . | TRBJ2-7 | .
TGTGCCAGCAGCCCAGGACAGGGGGCCGATGGCTACACCTTC | CASSPGQGADGYTF | TRBV28 | once | TRBJ1-2 | TRBD1
TGTGCCAGCAGCCCGGGGATCTCTGGGGCCAACGTCCTGACTTTC | CASSPGISGANVLTF | TRBV5-4 | . | TRBJ2-6 | .
TGTGCCACCAGTGGCGGAGGGGAGGGAGATACGCAGTATTTT | CATSGGGEGDTQYF | TRBV24-1 | . | TRBJ2-3 | TRBD2
TGTGCCAGCAGCCAAGAGAGGGTAAGGTTCTCGAACACTGAAGCTTTCTTT | CASSQERVRFSNTEAFF | TRBV3-1/TRBV3-2 | few | TRBJ1-1 | .
TGTGCCAGCAGCCAAGCAAGAGCGAGCAATGAGCAGTTCTTC | CASSQARASNEQFF | TRBV3-1/TRBV3-2 | . | TRBJ2-1 | .
TGTGCTAGTGGTTTGGTACTAGAGGACAGGGACGTTCTTGATGGCTACACCTTC | CASGLVLEDRDVLDGYTF | TRBV12-5 | . | TRBJ1-2 | TRBD1
TGTGCCAGCAGTGACGGGACAGGCTCCTACGAGCAGTACTTC | CASSDGTGSYEQYF | TRBV6-2/TRBV6-3 | . | TRBJ2-7 | TRBD1
TGTGCCAGCAGAGTCACAGGGAACGGTGAAAAACTGTTTTTT | CASRVTGNGEKLFF | TRBV2 | . | TRBJ1-4 | .
TGCGCCAGCAGTGGCGACAGGGCAAACACCGGGGAGCTGTTTTTT | CASSGDRANTGELFF | TRBV10-1 | . | TRBJ2-2 | TRBD1
TGTGCCAGCAGCAGCGCCCAGGGGTCTAACTATGGCTACACCTTC | CASSSAQGSNYGYTF | TRBV21-1 | once | TRBJ1-2 | .
TGCGCCAGCAGCTTGCAGAGGCGGGGTGGGGCAGATACGCAGTATTTT | CASSLQRRGGADTQYF | TRBV5-1 | . | TRBJ2-3 | .
TGTGCCAGCTCACCACCGCTTGGCGGAGCCACTGAAGCTTTCTTT | CASSPPLGGATEAFF | TRBV18 | . | TRBJ1-1 | .
TGTGCCAGCTTTCGGACAGTCAACTATGGCTACACCTTC | CASFRTVNYGYTF | TRBV2 | . | TRBJ1-2 | .
TGCAGTGCTAGGGAGGGAAGGGTGCAGTTCTTC | CSAREGRVQFF | TRBV20-1 | . | TRBJ2-1 | .
TGCGCCAGCAGCTTGGATTGGGAGGAGAGCTCCTACGAGCAGTACTTC | CASSLDWEESSYEQYF | TRBV5-1 | . | TRBJ2-7 | .
TGTGCCAGCAGCTTAGGACAGGGTGGGTATTTT | CASSLGQGGYF | TRBV7-9 | . | TRBJ2-3 | TRBD1
TGTGCCAGTAGTACGCAGGCTCTTGGGGGGGCCAACGTCCTGACTTTC | CASSTQALGGANVLTF | TRBV19 | . | TRBJ2-6 | .
TGCGCCAGCAGCTTGGGGACAGGGGAATGGTCCGAGCAGTACTTC | CASSLGTGEWSEQYF | TRBV5-1 | . | TRBJ2-7 | TRBD1
TGTGCCAGCAGCCAATATACCCAACAGAACACTGAAGCTTTCTTT | CASSQYTQQNTEAFF | TRBV3-1/TRBV3-2 | . | TRBJ1-1 | .
TGTGCCAGTAGTATAGAGGGGGCACGGCAGCCCCAGCATTTT | CASSIEGARQPQHF | TRBV19 | . | TRBJ1-5 | .
TGTGCCAGCAGACAGAGCTCCTACAATGAGCAGTTCTTC | CASRQSSYNEQFF | TRBV2 | . | TRBJ2-1 | .
TGCGCCAGCAGCCTGGCTCAGCGGGAGGTCGGGAATGAGCAGTTCTTC | CASSLAQREVGNEQFF | TRBV4-1 | . | TRBJ2-1 | TRBD2
TGTGCCAGCAGCTTGGCCGGGTATAATCAGCCCCAGCATTTT | CASSLAGYNQPQHF | TRBV5-6 | . | TRBJ1-5 | .
TGCAGTGCTAGTGAGACAGCCTTTAGCTCTGGAAACACCATATATTTT | CSASETAFSSGNTIYF | TRBV20-1 | . | TRBJ1-3 | .
TGTGCCAGCAGCCAGGTGGGACAGGACTATGGCTACACCTTC | CASSQVGQDYGYTF | TRBV3-1/TRBV3-2 | . | TRBJ1-2 | TRBD1
TGTGCCAGCAGCTCCCCCGGTCAGCCCCAGCATTTT | CASSSPGQPQHF | TRBV7-9 | . | TRBJ1-5 | .
TGTGCCAGCAGTTCCTTGACAGGGATTGCCGGGGAGCTGTTTTTT | CASSSLTGIAGELFF | TRBV28 | few | TRBJ2-2 | TRBD1
TGTGCTAGTGGGGGGGACAGCCGTAGCACCATATATTTT | CASGGDSRSTIYF | TRBV12-5 | . | TRBJ1-3 | TRBD1
TGTGCCAGCAGCTTAGTTGCACAGTTCTATGGCTACACCTTC | CASSLVAQFYGYTF | TRBV7-2 | . | TRBJ1-2 | .
TGTGCCAGCAGTTACCACGGGAACACCGGGGAGCTGTTTTTT | CASSYHGNTGELFF | TRBV6-5 | . | TRBJ2-2 | .
TGTGCCAGCAGCCAGCGACAGGGTTATGGCTACACCTTC | CASSQRQGYGYTF | TRBV3-1/TRBV3-2 | . | TRBJ1-2 | TRBD1